This T cell receptor (beta chain) was found in a study of cytomegalovirus exposure and HLA in healthy donors. TCRdb keeps only in-frame clones here, not all; method: immunoSEQ multiplex PCR. The data contain 150,000 to 200,000 clones, approximately 87% of them singletons. Regarding the study as a whole: Cytomegalovirus association was listed for roughly 160 TCR beta chains.

This clone was seen only a few times. The antigen is not known. The CDR3 spans 13 residues. Germline V gene sequence: CDR1 LNHDA, CDR2 SQIVND (reference sequence). With 5 bases removed from V and 8 bases from J, the gap between germline ends came to 15 bases. The sample taken for sequencing was PBMCs. The chain carries TRBV19 and TRBJ1-2; D might be TRBD1 (6 bases). The clonotype was recovered from a woman in her 30s in good health and CMV-seronegative. CDR3 DNA: TGTGCCAGTAGTTTTGCGGCAGGGGAAGGCTACACCTTC. This gives the protein CASSFAAGEGYTF.